Below are 23 T cell receptor beta chains sequenced from a single sample in a study of OX40 agonist ivuxolimab in advanced cancers. This table comes from immunoSEQ multiplex PCR, and its TCRdb copy is limited to in-frame clones, with some not included. The repertoire has 90,000 to 100,000 clones, around nine tenths of them found once; the top ten carry more than 0.8%. Material: CD4+ or CD8+ T cells sorted from blood, obtained in a trial of the OX40 agonist ivuxolimab. The source of these receptors is an adult with an advanced solid tumor such as melanoma, head and neck, liver or kidney cancer.

This clone appeared a few times. This chain joins TRBV28 and TRBJ2-6, with a tentative D call TRBD2 (5 bases). Germline CDR1 MDHEN, CDR2 SYDVKM. V was trimmed by 6 bases and J by 2 bases, leaving 17 bases between them. This CDR3 spans 17 amino acids. CDR3 bases: TGTGCCAGCAGGCAACTAGAGACATCTCCTGGGGCCAACGTCCTGACTTTC. It codes for CASRQLETSPGANVLTF.

The chain combines TRBV4-2 with TRBJ2-5; the D is unclear. Germline assignment: CDR1 LGHNA and CDR2 YNFKEQ. This CDR3 is built from 16 residues. V lost 0 bases to trimming and J lost 1 base, with 12 bases between them. CDR3 region: CASSQDWRTAQETQYF. As DNA, the CDR3 is TGTGCCAGCAGCCAAGATTGGCGAACAGCCCAAGAGACCCAGTACTTC.

In its sample, this clone was seen once. The chain employs TRBV5-1 and TRBJ1-4; D is unresolved. The V and J ends lost 0 bases and 10 bases respectively, with 19 bases between them. The CDR3 is 16 amino acids. Germline V gives CDR1 SGHRS, CDR2 YFSETQ. The CDR3 DNA sequence: TGCGCCAGCAGCTTGGACCCCTTGGCGGGAAGCGGAAAACTGTTTTTT. Translating it yields CASSLDPLAGSGKLFF. The full variable domain, with the rest looked up from reference TRBV5-1 and TRBJ1-4, is KAGVTQTPRYLIKTRGQQVTLSCSPISGHRSVSWYQQTPGQGLQFLFEYFSETQRNKGNFPGRFSGRQFSNSRSEMNVSTLELGDSALYLCASSLDPLAGSGKLFFGSGTQLSVL.

The table lists this clone with a count of one. The chain combines TRBV25-1 with TRBJ2-4; no firm D call. There are 17 residues in the CDR3. V lost 7 bases and J lost 1, with 20 bases in between. Per the germline V gene, CDR1 is MGHDK and CDR2 is SYGVNS. The CDR3 DNA reads TGTGCCAGCACCTACCCCGATCTCGTTGGGGCCAAAAACATTCAGTACTTC. It is translated as CASTYPDLVGAKNIQYF. The complete variable domain, with remaining parts taken from reference TRBV25-1 and TRBJ2-4, reads EADIYQTPRYLVIGTGKKITLECSQTMGHDKMYWYQQDPGMELHLIHYSYGVNSTEKGDLSSESTVSRIRTEHFPLTLESARPSHTSQYLCASTYPDLVGAKNIQYFGAGTRLSVL.

This clone appeared a single time. The rearrangement uses TRBV7-2 and TRBJ2-3; D is tentatively TRBD1 or TRBD2 (5 bases each). V lost 5 bases, J lost 2 bases, and 14 bases lay in between. Germline V gene data show CDR1 as SGHTA and CDR2 as FQGNSA. The CDR3 is made up of 15 amino acids. CDR3 amino acids: CASSPQGVPTDTQYF. For the CDR3, the DNA is TGTGCCAGCAGCCCCCAGGGAGTCCCCACAGATACGCAGTATTTT.

The genes are TRBV19 and TRBJ2-1, with 7 bases matching TRBD2. The CDR3 totals 15 residues. Germline V CDR1 and CDR2: LNHDA, SQIVND (reference sequence). V shed 1 base and J 3 bases; nucleotides not matched to a gene: 3. CDR3 DNA: TGTGCCAGTAGTATAGGGGGGGGTGGCTACAATGAGCAGTTCTTC. Its translation is CASSIGGGGYNEQFF. The full variable domain, in which reference TRBV19 and TRBJ2-1 provide the parts outside the CDR3, is DGGITQSPKYLFRKEGQNVTLSCEQNLNHDAMYWYRQDPGQGLRLIYYSQIVNDFQKGDIAEGYSVSREKKESFPLTVTSAQKNPTAFYLCASSIGGGGYNEQFFGPGTRLTVL.

The V call is TRBV27, the J call TRBJ2-2, with TRBD2 matching 7 bases. V lost 3 bases to trimming and J lost 13 bases; unmatched junction nucleotides: 8. The CDR3 is made up of 13 amino acids. Germline CDR1 and CDR2: MNHEY and SMNVEV (reference sequence). This chain's CDR3 is CASSFSGGYGLFF. CDR3 sequence (DNA): TGTGCCAGCAGTTTCTCCGGGGGGTATGGGCTGTTTTTT.

V usage is TRBV6-6 and J usage is TRBJ2-3; TRBD1 is a possible D gene (5 bases). CDR1 is MNHNY and CDR2 is SVGAGI in the germline V gene (reference sequence). Trimming removed 5 bases at V and 1 base at J, with 7 bases between. CDR3 length equals 13 residues. This chain's CDR3 is CASSQQGTDTQYF. The CDR3 region has the DNA TGTGCCAGCAGTCAACAGGGCACAGATACGCAGTATTTT.

A note on this clone: Other DNA sequences in the sample encode the same CDR3. The CDR3 region has the DNA TGTGCCAGCAGCTTTCAAAACACCATATATTTT. Amino acids: CASSFQNTIYF. This rearrangement joins TRBV5-5 to TRBJ1-3; D is uncertain. This CDR3 has 11 amino acids. Trimming shortened V by 2 bases and J by 6 bases, and 3 bases separated the two germline ends. Germline V CDR1 and CDR2: SGHKS, YYEKEE (reference sequence).

V and J are TRBV5-1 and TRBJ2-5; 10 nucleotides line up with TRBD2. V shed 6 bases and J 4 bases; nucleotides not matched to a gene: 6. The CDR3 extends over 14 amino acids. The germline V gene has CDR1 SGHRS and CDR2 YFSETQ. CDR3 in DNA: TGCGCCAGCACCAGCGGGAGGGGAAGAGAGACCCAGTACTTC. It specifies CASTSGRGRETQYF.

The V call is TRBV2, the J call TRBJ2-7; TRBD2 matches 8 bases. The CDR3 sequence is 14 residues long. CDR1 is SNHLY and CDR2 is FYNNEI in the germline V gene. Germline trimming cut 6 bases from V and 7 bases from J; bases unmatched to any gene: 11. The CDR3 sequence is CASRGSGGSGEQYV. CDR3 DNA: TGTGCCAGCAGGGGAAGCGGGGGATCCGGGGAGCAGTACGTC.

This chain connects TRBV2 to TRBJ2-7; D possibly uses TRBD1 or TRBD2 (5 bases each). Germline CDR1 reads SNHLY; CDR2 reads FYNNEI. The ends were cut back, 8 bases at V and 4 bases at J, with 9 bases in the middle. This CDR3 region has 11 residues. The CDR3 spells CASGREYEQYV. CDR3 bases: TGTGCCAGCGGCAGGGAGTACGAGCAGTACGTC.

This rearrangement joins TRBV2 to TRBJ1-1, with D possibly TRBD1 on 5 matching bases. The CDR3 covers 15 residues. Germline CDR1 reads SNHLY; CDR2 reads FYNNEI. V was pared by 2 bases and J by 2 bases, with 12 bases between. CDR3 amino acids: CASSERGWGNTEAFF. The CDR3 bases are TGTGCCAGCAGTGAAAGGGGTTGGGGCAACACTGAAGCTTTCTTT.

By its share, this clone is medium-sized. The chain recombines TRBV18 with TRBJ2-7; D remains ambiguous. Trimming shortened V by 3 bases and J by 2 bases, and 8 bases separated the two germline ends. Germline lookup yields CDR1 KGHSH and CDR2 LQKENI. CDR3 size: 13 residues. The DNA for the CDR3 is TGTGCCAGCTCACCGGCGGCAGCCTACGAGCAGTACGTC. Its translation: CASSPAAAYEQYV.

This chain uses TRBV28 with TRBJ2-3, with D perhaps matching TRBD1 (6 bases). Trimming pared 6 bases from V and 5 bases from J, leaving 18 bases between. Looked up from germline, CDR1 is MDHEN and CDR2 is SYDVKM. The CDR3 covers 15 residues. The CDR3 reads CASRGAQGSGDTQYF. As DNA, the CDR3 is TGTGCCAGCAGGGGGGCGCAGGGCTCAGGAGATACGCAGTATTTT.

This chain joins TRBV7-2 and TRBJ2-2; D is ambiguous. Germline assignment: CDR1 SGHTA and CDR2 FQGNSA. Trimming stripped 5 bases from V and 3 bases from J, with 4 bases between. The CDR3 is made up of 12 amino acids. CDR3 amino acids: CASSLYTGELFF. Here the CDR3 DNA reads TGTGCCAGCAGCCTATACACCGGGGAGCTGTTTTTT.

V gene TRBV18 combines with J gene TRBJ2-2; 10 nucleotides agree with TRBD1. The V and J ends lost 6 bases and 5 bases, in that order; junction bases with no gene match: 9. CDR1 and CDR2 from the germline V gene are KGHSH and LQKENI. The CDR3 covers 16 residues. The CDR3 is CASSRVPGQGTGELFF. In DNA, the CDR3 is TGTGCCAGCTCGAGAGTCCCGGGACAGGGGACCGGGGAGCTGTTTTTT.

Note on this clone: The sample contains more than one DNA sequence encoding this CDR3. V gene TRBV5-4 combines with J gene TRBJ1-2; 12 bases match TRBD1. The CDR3 covers 16 residues. Germline loops: CDR1 SGHNT, CDR2 YYREEE (reference sequence). V lost 0 bases to trimming and J lost 4 bases; unmatched junction nucleotides: 4. The CDR3 loop reads CASSLGGQGAFYGYTF. In DNA, the CDR3 is TGTGCCAGCAGCTTGGGGGGACAGGGGGCTTTCTATGGCTACACCTTC.

The V and J genes are TRBV7-2 and TRBJ2-6; the D is unclear. This CDR3 comprises 15 residues. With 2 bases removed from V and 0 bases from J, the gap between germline ends came to 5 bases. CDR1 is SGHTA and CDR2 is FQGNSA in the germline V gene. The CDR3 DNA reads as TGTGCCAGCAGCTTACTACCCTCTGGGGCCAACGTCCTGACTTTC. It specifies CASSLLPSGANVLTF.

This clone came up a few times. CDR3 in amino acids: CASSGSLIGVDGYTF. The CDR3 DNA reads TGTGCCAGCAGTGGCAGCTTAATCGGAGTAGATGGCTACACCTTC. The chain links TRBV2 to TRBJ1-2; D not resolved. The V end was cut by 4 bases, the J end by 6 bases, with 18 bases between. CDR3 length: 15 amino acids. Germline V gene data show CDR1 as SNHLY and CDR2 as FYNNEI.

This clone has more than one count but fewer than ten. The genes are TRBV10-2 and TRBJ1-5; a possible D gene is TRBD1 (5 bases). The CDR3 is 13 residues long. Germline assignment: CDR1 WSHSY and CDR2 SAAADI. The V gene lost 10 bases and the J gene lost 5 bases, with 15 bases spanning the gap. The CDR3 bases are TGCGCCACCTCGCCGGGACTCTATCAGCCCCAGCATTTT. As protein: CATSPGLYQPQHF.

A remark on this clone: One junction end does not reproduce the germline sequence, and a read error may be involved. The rearrangement uses TRBV7-7 and TRBJ2-1; 8 bases align to TRBD2. This CDR3 contains 13 residues. Germline assignment: CDR1 SSHAT and CDR2 FNYEAQ (reference sequence). The DNA of the CDR3 is TGTGCTAGCAGCTTAGCGGGAATGGATGAGCAGTTCTTC. Its translation is CASSLAGMDEQFF. Using reference TRBV7-7 and TRBJ2-1 for the parts outside the CDR3, the full variable domain is GAGVSQSPRYKVTKRGQDVTLRCDPISSHATLYWYQQALGQGPEFLTYFNYEAQPDKSGLPSDRFSAERPEGSISTLTIQRTEQRDSAMYRCASSLAGMDEQFFGPGTRLTVL.

V gene TRBV18 combines with J gene TRBJ1-2; maybe TRBD1 (5 bases). The V gene's germline CDR1 is KGHSH and CDR2 LQKENI. There are 13 residues in the CDR3. Between the trimmed V and J ends, which lost 3 bases and 3 bases, there was a span of 8 bases. This chain's CDR3 is CASSPGGDYGYTF. As DNA, the CDR3 is TGTGCCAGCTCACCCGGGGGGGACTATGGCTACACCTTC.